The next 20 T cell receptor beta chains were all read from a single sample in a study of T cell responses to AZD1222 COVID-19 vaccine. This table comes from immunoSEQ multiplex PCR, and its TCRdb copy is limited to in-frame clones, with some not included. The sample includes approximately 130,000 clones, roughly 93% of them seen just once. The sequenced sample was peripheral blood, obtained on day 0 of AZD1222 vaccination. All receptors come from an adult in good health.

V gene TRBV6-5 combines with J gene TRBJ2-3, with D possibly being TRBD1 (6 bases). V was shortened by 6 bases and J by 7 bases, with 11 bases between the two germline ends. CDR1 MNHEY and CDR2 SVGAGI come from the germline V gene. The CDR3 is 12 residues long. DNA of the CDR3: TGTGCCAGCAGACAGGGAAAGCATACGCAGTATTTT. Protein sequence: CASRQGKHTQYF.

The V and J genes are TRBV9 and TRBJ2-1; a possible D gene is TRBD2 (5 bases). The germline V gene encodes CDR1 SGDLS and CDR2 YYNGEE. The CDR3 runs to 13 residues. Between the trimmed V and J ends, which lost 7 bases and 4 bases, there was a span of 12 bases. The CDR3, as DNA: TGTGCCAGCTCCCTGGACTTATACAATGAGCAGTTCTTC. This codes for CASSLDLYNEQFF.

This sequence joins TRBV6-2 or TRBV6-3 and TRBJ2-2; 8 nucleotides align to TRBD2. V trimming: 5 bases; J trimming: 2 bases; junction bases outside the gene matches: 4. The V gene's germline CDR1 is MNHEY and CDR2 SVGEGT. This CDR3 region has 15 residues. The CDR3 DNA sequence: TGTGCCAGCAGTGGCGGGGGGCCCAACACCGGGGAGCTGTTTTTT. This encodes CASSGGGPNTGELFF.

The V call is TRBV29-1, the J call TRBJ2-7; no definite D call. CDR1 SQVTM and CDR2 ANQGSEA come from the germline V gene. Trimming took off 5 bases at V and 5 bases at J, with 16 bases between the two ends. The CDR3 has 13 residues. The CDR3 region is CSVQTEAANEQYF. The CDR3 nucleotides read TGCAGCGTTCAAACTGAGGCTGCGAACGAGCAGTACTTC.

V usage is TRBV10-1 and J usage is TRBJ1-2; no firm D call. This CDR3 has 17 residues. Germline V gene data show CDR1 as WNHNN and CDR2 as SYGVQD (reference sequence). The ends were cut back, 2 bases at V and 0 bases at J, with 16 bases in the middle. This CDR3 is CASSEHLVPPANYGYTF. The CDR3 bases are TGCGCCAGCAGTGAGCATTTGGTTCCTCCAGCTAACTATGGCTACACCTTC.

The CDR3 sequence: CSGGNTEAFF. CDR3 DNA: TGCAGCGGGGGGAACACTGAAGCTTTCTTT. The rearrangement links TRBV29-1 to TRBJ1-1; D unclear. From germline, CDR1 is SQVTM and CDR2 ANQGSEA. The CDR3 sequence is 10 residues long. V dropped 7 bases and J dropped 1 base, with 4 bases sitting between them.

This clone was found once. This chain connects TRBV10-1 to TRBJ1-1; no reliable D call. CDR1 is WNHNN and CDR2 is SYGVQD in the germline V gene (reference sequence). The germline V and J ends were trimmed by 5 bases and 1 base, with 8 bases remaining between them. The CDR3 length is 13 residues. The CDR3 region is CASSRTANTEAFF. In DNA, the CDR3 is TGCGCCAGCAGTCGGACGGCGAACACTGAAGCTTTCTTT.

The rearrangement joins TRBV30 to TRBJ1-2, with D hard to call. The CDR3 is 12 residues long. Germline assignment: CDR1 GTSNPN and CDR2 SVGIG (reference sequence). The CDR3 DNA reads as TGTTCTTCGGACCGGTATAACTATGGCTACACCTTC. Amino acid sequence: CSSDRYNYGYTF.

Concerning this clone: Other DNA sequences in this specimen translate into the identical CDR3. V and J are TRBV18 and TRBJ1-2, with D maybe TRBD1 (6 bases). The CDR3 is made up of 14 amino acids. Deletions cut 0 bases from V and 5 bases from J, with 10 bases between. Germline lookup yields CDR1 KGHSH and CDR2 LQKENI. CDR3 in amino acids: CASSPPGQPYGYTF. The CDR3 nucleotides are TGTGCCAGCTCACCACCAGGACAGCCTTATGGCTACACCTTC.

The chain recombines TRBV11-2 with TRBJ2-5, with 7 bases that match TRBD1. Trimming cost V 3 bases and J 5 bases; bases outside gene matches: 9. The CDR3 runs 15 residues. Germline lookup yields CDR1 SGHAT and CDR2 FQNNGV. The CDR3 DNA is TGTGCCAGCAGCTTTTTCGACAGGGCGATTGAGACCCAGTACTTC. It is translated as CASSFFDRAIETQYF.

V is TRBV4-2 and J is TRBJ1-5; maybe TRBD1 (5 bases). The ends were cut back, 4 bases at V and 4 bases at J, with 14 bases in the middle. Germline CDR1 is LGHNA and CDR2 is YNFKEQ. CDR3 length: 15 amino acids. As DNA, the CDR3 is TGTGCCAGCAGCCGGGACGGAGTAGCTAATCAGCCCCAGCATTTT. Protein sequence: CASSRDGVANQPQHF.

The rearrangement links TRBV19 to TRBJ1-1; unclear D gene. CDR1 and CDR2 from the germline V gene are LNHDA and SQIVND (reference sequence). The CDR3 has 14 residues. Trimming cost V 4 bases and J 4 bases, with 13 bases left between them. CDR3 nucleotides: TGTGCCAGTAGTACCCTCCAACTGGGCACTGAAGCTTTCTTT. It yields the protein CASSTLQLGTEAFF.

V gene TRBV27 combines with J gene TRBJ1-2, with a possible D match to TRBD1 (5 bases). V lost 3 bases to trimming and J lost 7 bases, with 15 bases between them. Per germline, CDR1 MNHEY and CDR2 SMNVEV (reference sequence). There are 14 residues in the CDR3. The CDR3 region is CASSFDPGTPGYTF. The CDR3 nucleotides read TGTGCCAGCAGTTTCGACCCAGGGACGCCTGGCTACACCTTC.

The chain recombines TRBV3-1 (or the pseudogene TRBV3-2) with TRBJ1-5; D remains ambiguous. The CDR3 is 15 residues long. Germline CDR1 LGHDT, CDR2 YNNKEL (reference sequence). Trimming took off 4 bases at V and 1 base at J, with 11 bases between the two ends. The CDR3 DNA is TGTGCCAGCAGCCCTCAAGGCTTAAGCAATCAGCCCCAGCATTTT. Protein product: CASSPQGLSNQPQHF.

The rearrangement joins TRBV7-9 to TRBJ2-1, with 11 positions matching TRBD2. This CDR3 is 14 amino acids long. CDR1 SEHNR and CDR2 FQNEAQ come from the germline V gene (reference sequence). Trimming cost V 7 bases and J 4 bases; bases outside gene matches: 3. As DNA, the CDR3 is TGTGCCAGCAAGACTAGCGGGGATTACAATGAGCAGTTCTTC. Translating gives CASKTSGDYNEQFF.

V and J are TRBV6-5 and TRBJ1-2; 8 nucleotides agree with TRBD1. The CDR3 consists of 14 residues. V was clipped by 4 bases and J by 4 bases; unmatched bases: 5. Germline V gene sequence: CDR1 MNHEY, CDR2 SVGAGI. CDR3 sequence (DNA): TGTGCCAGCAGTTCCAGGGGGCGCTCCTATGGCTACACCTTC. Translated, it gives CASSSRGRSYGYTF.

The chain links TRBV4-1 to TRBJ1-1; D is unresolved. This CDR3 has 15 residues. Germline CDR1 and CDR2: MGHRA and YSYEKL. The ends were cut back, 0 bases at V and 5 bases at J, with 13 bases in the middle. In DNA form, the CDR3 reads TGCGCCAGCAGCCAAGAAGATACCTTGGGGACTGAAGCTTTCTTT. It encodes CASSQEDTLGTEAFF.

Only one count was recorded for this clone. V usage is TRBV27 and J usage is TRBJ1-2, with TRBD1 matching 9 bases. Trimming cost V 6 bases and J 2 bases; bases outside gene matches: 7. Germline assignment: CDR1 MNHEY and CDR2 SMNVEV (reference sequence). The CDR3 is made up of 15 amino acids. CDR3 DNA sequence: TGTGCCAGCAGGACCCCCGGGACAGGGAACTATGGCTACACCTTC. Residues: CASRTPGTGNYGYTF.

Note on this clone: Other DNA sequences in the sample encode the same CDR3. The CDR3 nucleotides are TGTGCCAGTAGTATTGGGACGGTGCCTGGCTACACCTTC. It translates to CASSIGTVPGYTF. The chain uses TRBV19 and TRBJ1-2; D is perhaps TRBD1 (5 bases). Germline V gene data show CDR1 as LNHDA and CDR2 as SQIVND (reference sequence). With 3 bases removed from V and 7 bases from J, the gap between germline ends came to 12 bases. The CDR3 is made up of 13 amino acids.

The chain has TRBV18 and TRBJ1-3; TRBD1 agrees at 7 bases. CDR3 length: 18 amino acids. Per the germline V gene, CDR1 is KGHSH and CDR2 is LQKENI. Trimming removed 4 bases from V and 0 bases from J; junction bases left unmatched: 12. CDR3 residues: CASSQLRGLEDSGNTIYF. The CDR3 bases are TGTGCCAGCTCACAACTCAGGGGGTTAGAGGACTCTGGAAACACCATATATTTT.